The TCR beta chain described here comes from a study of CD8+CD57+ T cells in acquired aplastic anemia. Across the study: Healthy CD8+ samples averaged around 10 million reads.

TCR beta VDJ and CDR3 profiles were obtained from a genomic DNA template. TCRdb passed the reads through MiXCR, listing each CDR3 protein once. The data show hundreds of thousands of distinct CDR3 sequences, 60% to 80% seen once. The germline CDR1 and CDR2 sequences are MNHNS and SASEGT. This CDR3 contains 14 residues. Trimming shortened V by 6 bases and J by 0 bases, and 12 bases separated the two germline ends. Sequencing was carried out using sorted CD4+, CD8+, or CD8+CD57+ T cells (not recorded which) from PBMCs. The TCR was taken from a human donor in good health, serving as a control. This chain uses TRBV6-1 with TRBJ2-7; D gene uncertain. DNA of the CDR3: TGTGCCAGCAGCCGCGGCAGAAACTCCTACGAGCAGTACTTC. The encoded protein is CASSRGRNSYEQYF.